Sequencing of this T cell receptor (beta chain) was carried out in a study of T cells in Graves' hyperthyroidism and ophthalmopathy. Study-wide background: The initial diagnosis was the point when peripheral blood was collected, ahead of any treatment.

The CDR3 length is 13 residues. The V end lost 3 bases, the J end lost 0 bases, and 6 bases lay between the germline ends. Germline CDR1 and CDR2: SGHTA and FQGNSA. Amplified TCR beta CDR3 regions came from RNA transcripts. HTBI primers were employed in a first-round RT-PCR of the TCR CDR3. Each CDR3 protein gets one entry after TCRdb re-called the multiplex PCR reads with MiXCR. The table lists about 280,000 distinct CDR3 sequences, about 25% of them singletons. The chain joins TRBV7-2 to TRBJ2-7; D gene ambiguous. The sample consisted of blood. This TCR was recovered from a man aged 35-49 years with Graves' hyperthyroidism that later progressed to Graves' ophthalmopathy. The CDR3 region has the DNA TGTGCCAGCAGCTTTTTATACTCCTACGAGCAGTACTTC. Residues: CASSFLYSYEQYF.